The 22 T cell receptor beta chains below come from one sample, sequenced in a study of blood T cell repertoires in COVID-19. Method: immunoSEQ multiplex PCR; TCRdb's copy keeps in-frame clones and lacks some. The data show about 50,000 clones, about nine tenths seen once. Material for sequencing was peripheral blood. The receptors originated from a man between 65 and 85 years old with acute or convalescent COVID-19.

V is TRBV29-1 and J is TRBJ2-1, with 7 bases identical to TRBD2. From germline, CDR1 is SQVTM and CDR2 ANQGSEA. The CDR3 has 13 amino acids. After removal of 1 base from V and 7 bases from J, the junction contained 4 bases not matched to a gene. Written as DNA, the CDR3 is TGCAGCGTTGAAGTGAGTAGCGGGAATGAGCAGTTCTTC. Translated: CSVEVSSGNEQFF.

V gene TRBV11-2 combines with J gene TRBJ1-2; 8 bases align to TRBD1. The J segment lost 5 bases and the V segment lost 4 bases, leaving 6 bases of the junction unmatched. The CDR3 is 14 amino acids. The germline V gene encodes CDR1 SGHAT and CDR2 FQNNGV. In DNA, the CDR3 is TGTGCCAGCAGCTCGACAGGGGCTAGGTATGGCTACACCTTC. Amino acid sequence: CASSSTGARYGYTF.

This rearrangement joins TRBV6-6 to TRBJ1-4; D unresolved. V was cut by 5 bases and J by 4 bases, with 5 bases left in between. The CDR3 is made up of 12 amino acids. Germline assignment: CDR1 MNHNY and CDR2 SVGAGI (reference sequence). The CDR3 loop is CASSNSNEKLFF. The CDR3 coding sequence is TGTGCCAGCAGTAACAGTAATGAAAAACTGTTTTTT.

The chain couples TRBV6-2 or TRBV6-3 to TRBJ2-2, with D possibly matching TRBD1 (5 bases). The ends were cut back, 6 bases at V and 4 bases at J, with 12 bases in the middle. The CDR3 has 14 residues. Looked up from germline, CDR1 is MNHEY and CDR2 is SVGEGT. Here the CDR3 reads CASSQQALTGELFF. The CDR3 DNA reads TGTGCCAGCAGCCAACAGGCTCTCACCGGGGAGCTGTTTTTT.

The chain links TRBV6-5 to TRBJ2-1, with TRBD2 matching 8 bases. From germline, CDR1 is MNHEY and CDR2 SVGAGI. V shed 3 bases and J 2 bases; nucleotides not matched to a gene: 0. The CDR3 spans 14 residues. The CDR3 nucleotides are TGTGCCAGCAGTTATAGCGGGACCTACAATGAGCAGTTCTTC. Protein sequence: CASSYSGTYNEQFF.

The rearrangement links TRBV7-2 to TRBJ1-2; unclear D gene. The CDR3 is 12 amino acids. Germline CDR1 SGHTA, CDR2 FQGNSA. V lost 4 bases, J lost 7 bases, and 10 bases lay in between. The CDR3 here is CASSYTLSGYTF. The DNA for the CDR3 is TGTGCCAGCAGCTATACTCTTTCTGGCTACACCTTC.

The chain joins TRBV19 to TRBJ2-1; D may be TRBD2 (7 bases). Germline CDR1 reads LNHDA; CDR2 reads SQIVND (reference sequence). CDR3 size: 16 residues. With 1 base removed from V and 4 bases from J, the gap between germline ends came to 14 bases. CDR3 bases: TGTGCCAGTAGTATAGTGAGGGGGGGGCTATACAATGAGCAGTTCTTC. Residues: CASSIVRGGLYNEQFF.

The chain combines TRBV27 with TRBJ2-3; D might be TRBD1 (5 bases). V lost 8 bases and J lost 8, with 20 bases in between. Germline-derived CDR1 and CDR2 are MNHEY and SMNVEV (reference sequence). The CDR3 runs 14 residues. The CDR3 sequence is CASQDPVWGLTQYF. For the CDR3, the DNA is TGTGCCAGCCAAGACCCCGTTTGGGGCCTTACGCAGTATTTT.

This chain links TRBV6-2 or TRBV6-3 with TRBJ2-1, with 7 bases aligning to TRBD2. This CDR3 comprises 15 residues. CDR1 is MNHEY, CDR2 SVGEGT, per germline. V lost 4 bases to trimming and J lost 5 bases; unmatched junction nucleotides: 8. Here the CDR3 DNA reads TGTGCCAGCAGTTCGTGGAACGGGGGGAACAATGAGCAGTTCTTC. It encodes CASSSWNGGNNEQFF.

The CDR3 coding sequence is TGTGCCAGCGGAAGACTGACGGATAGCACAGATACGCAGTATTTT. As protein: CASGRLTDSTDTQYF. The rearrangement joins TRBV27 to TRBJ2-3; D call uncertain. The V gene lost 8 bases and the J gene lost 0 bases, with 15 bases spanning the gap. Germline-derived CDR1 and CDR2 are MNHEY and SMNVEV (reference sequence). The CDR3 totals 15 residues.

The CDR3 nucleotides are TGTGCCAGCAGTCACGACCCGATCGGACAGGGGGCCTACGAGCAGTACGTC. This encodes CASSHDPIGQGAYEQYV. The chain couples TRBV28 to TRBJ2-7, with 10 nucleotides matching TRBD1. CDR1 MDHEN and CDR2 SYDVKM come from the germline V gene. This CDR3 region has 17 residues. The V segment lost 5 bases and the J segment 2 bases; nucleotides outside the gene matches: 12.

CDR3 amino acids: CSVHLPREQGGTEAFF. The CDR3 DNA reads as TGCAGCGTTCACCTCCCGCGAGAGCAGGGAGGGACTGAAGCTTTCTTT. This chain uses TRBV29-1 with TRBJ1-1; TRBD1 is a possible D gene (5 bases). V was cut by 5 bases and J by 5 bases, with 24 bases left in between. CDR1 is SQVTM, CDR2 ANQGSEA, per germline. There are 16 residues in the CDR3. The full variable domain, with the rest looked up from reference TRBV29-1 and TRBJ1-1, is SAVISQKPSRDICQRGTSLTIQCQVDSQVTMMFWYRQQPGQSLTLIATANQGSEATYESGFVIDKFPISRPNLTFSTLTVSNMSPEDSSIYLCSVHLPREQGGTEAFFGQGTRLTVV.

The rearrangement joins TRBV3-1 (or the pseudogene TRBV3-2) to TRBJ1-1; TRBD1 aligns across 8 bases. Trimming removed 4 bases from V and 1 base from J; junction bases left unmatched: 5. Germline-derived CDR1 and CDR2 are LGHDT and YNNKEL (reference sequence). The CDR3 length is 15 residues. This CDR3 reads CASSLPRGQNTEAFF. DNA of the CDR3: TGTGCCAGCAGCCTCCCCAGGGGGCAGAACACTGAAGCTTTCTTT.

CDR3 protein: CATSRGAEGTIYF. In DNA form, the CDR3 reads TGTGCCACCAGCAGAGGGGCGGAGGGCACCATATATTTT. This sequence joins TRBV15 and TRBJ1-3; D unresolved. CDR1 is LNHNV, CDR2 YYDKDF, per germline (reference sequence). V was clipped by 1 base and J by 9 bases, with 10 bases between them. The CDR3 is made up of 13 amino acids.

The rearrangement joins TRBV29-1 to TRBJ2-1; a weak D match, TRBD2 (5 bases). V dropped 6 bases and J dropped 9 bases, with 21 bases sitting between them. The germline V gene has CDR1 SQVTM and CDR2 ANQGSEA. The CDR3 loop spans 14 amino acids. CDR3 loop: CSVRRDGNSREQFF. The DNA for the CDR3 is TGCAGCGTCCGCCGAGACGGGAATAGCCGTGAGCAGTTCTTC.

The chain uses TRBV3-1 (or the pseudogene TRBV3-2) and TRBJ1-2; 8 bases are a match to TRBD1. Germline assignment: CDR1 LGHDT and CDR2 YNNKEL (reference sequence). The CDR3 totals 15 residues. The trim removed 0 bases at V and 2 bases at J, leaving 2 bases unmatched. CDR3 DNA sequence: TGTGCCAGCAGCCAAGATGGGACAGGAAACTATGGCTACACCTTC. It is translated as CASSQDGTGNYGYTF.

This clone has only a few counts. This rearrangement joins TRBV6-5 to TRBJ2-2; D is uncertain. The CDR3 consists of 12 residues. The V end was cut by 4 bases, the J end by 4 bases, with 4 bases between. Germline-derived CDR1 and CDR2 are MNHEY and SVGAGI. The CDR3 loop is CASSWSTGELFF. CDR3 bases: TGTGCCAGCAGTTGGAGCACCGGGGAGCTGTTTTTT.

Concerning this clone itself: Other DNA sequences in the sample encode the same CDR3. V usage is TRBV9 and J usage is TRBJ2-1; 8 bases are shared with TRBD2. Germline V gives CDR1 SGDLS, CDR2 YYNGEE. V lost 0 bases, J lost 4 bases, and 3 bases stayed unmatched. The CDR3 is 15 residues long. This chain's CDR3 is CASSVAGGPYNEQFF. The DNA for the CDR3 is TGTGCCAGCAGCGTAGCGGGGGGGCCTTACAATGAGCAGTTCTTC.

The chain carries TRBV5-6 and TRBJ2-3, with TRBD1 matching over 7 bases. Germline V gene data show CDR1 as SGHDT and CDR2 as YYEEEE. After removal of 4 bases from V and 2 bases from J, the junction contained 10 bases not matched to a gene. This CDR3 region has 16 residues. CDR3 sequence reads: CASSADRARYTDTQYF. CDR3 nucleotides: TGTGCCAGCAGCGCCGACAGGGCGAGGTACACAGATACGCAGTATTTT.

The rearrangement joins TRBV20-1 to TRBJ2-7; D may be TRBD2 (6 bases). This CDR3 spans 10 amino acids. Germline V gives CDR1 DFQATT, CDR2 SNEGSKA (reference sequence). The CDR3 here is CSGSRYEQYF. DNA for the CDR3: TGCAGCGGGAGTAGGTACGAGCAGTACTTC.

The chain recombines TRBV4-1 with TRBJ2-1; D possibly corresponds to TRBD1 (6 bases). This CDR3 spans 15 amino acids. CDR1 is MGHRA, CDR2 YSYEKL, per germline. V was shortened by 1 base and J by 8 bases, with 15 bases between the two germline ends. The CDR3: CASSQGQQGNDEQFF. CDR3 DNA: TGCGCCAGCAGCCAAGGCCAGCAGGGGAACGATGAGCAGTTCTTC.

Written as DNA, the CDR3 is TGTGCCAGCAGTTTAGGAGGTAGGGGGGGTGGCAATCAGCCCCAGCATTTT. This translates into CASSLGGRGGGNQPQHF. The chain recombines TRBV27 with TRBJ1-5, with D possibly TRBD1 on 6 matching bases. The CDR3 spans 17 residues. The V and J ends lost 2 bases and 2 bases respectively, with 16 bases between them. The germline V gene has CDR1 MNHEY and CDR2 SMNVEV (reference sequence).